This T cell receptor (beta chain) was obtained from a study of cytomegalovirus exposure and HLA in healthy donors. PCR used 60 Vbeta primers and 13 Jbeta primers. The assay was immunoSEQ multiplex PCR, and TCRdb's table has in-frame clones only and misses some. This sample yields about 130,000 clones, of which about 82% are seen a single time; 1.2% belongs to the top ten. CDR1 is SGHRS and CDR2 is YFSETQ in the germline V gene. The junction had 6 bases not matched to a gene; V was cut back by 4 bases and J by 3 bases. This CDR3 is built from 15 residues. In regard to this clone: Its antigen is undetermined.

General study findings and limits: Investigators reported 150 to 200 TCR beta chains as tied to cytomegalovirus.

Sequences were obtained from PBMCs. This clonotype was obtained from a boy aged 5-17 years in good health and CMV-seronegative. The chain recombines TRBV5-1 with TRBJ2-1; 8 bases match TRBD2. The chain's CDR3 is CASSPAGVGYNEQFF. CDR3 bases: TGCGCCAGCAGCCCAGCGGGAGTTGGCTACAATGAGCAGTTCTTC.